These T cell receptor beta chains were read from a single sample in a study of blood T cell repertoires in COVID-19. TCRdb's copy holds only in-frame clones and misses some; the assay was immunoSEQ multiplex PCR. The top ten clones hold around 5.4% of a sample with 200,000 to 250,000 clones, 80% of them seen once. Source material: peripheral blood. These receptors were taken from a woman in her 70s with acute or convalescent COVID-19. CDR3s include the opening cysteine and the closing phenylalanine or tryptophan. A D gene is named only where the DNA matches it firmly. Clone size is not always given. Where it is, it says once, few, many or a class for expanded clones.

once | TRBJ2-7 | TRBV2 | TRBD1 | TGTGCCAGCAGTGCTCAGGGACAGGGCTACGAGCAGTACTTC | CASSAQGQGYEQYF
- | TRBJ1-2 | TRBV28 | - | TGTGCCAGCAGTGCAGGGACACTGTATAGGCCCTTTGATGGCTACACCTTC | CASSAGTLYRPFDGYTF
- | TRBJ1-4 | TRBV27 | - | TGTGCCAGCAGTACCTGGACAGATTTTAATGAAAAACTGTTTTTT | CASSTWTDFNEKLFF
- | TRBJ1-5 | TRBV28 | - | TGTGCCAGCAGTTTCGGACGGGGTCGAAGTAGCAATCAGCCCCAGCATTTT | CASSFGRGRSSNQPQHF
- | TRBJ2-5 | TRBV9 | - | TGTGCCAGCAGCCCACACACGGGGACCCAGTACTTC | CASSPHTGTQYF
- | TRBJ2-1 | TRBV28 | TRBD2 | TGTGCCAGCAGTTCGCCCGGGGAGCTAGCGGGAGTGGGCAATGAGCAGTTCTTC | CASSSPGELAGVGNEQFF
- | TRBJ1-2 | TRBV5-5 | - | TGTGCCAGCAGCCCGGGGGAGGGGTACTATGGCTACACCTTC | CASSPGEGYYGYTF
few | TRBJ1-2 | TRBV3-1/TRBV3-2 | - | TGTGCCAGCAGCTCTTTTGGACGGGGTGGGAGTGGCTACACCTTC | CASSSFGRGGSGYTF
- | TRBJ2-5 | TRBV7-2 | TRBD2 | TGTGCCAGCAGCCCGCCTCGACTAGCGGGAGTGGAGACCCAGTACTTC | CASSPPRLAGVETQYF
once | TRBJ2-7 | TRBV7-8 | TRBD2 | TGTGCCAGCAGCTTAGCCGGGACTAGCATTTTCTACGAGCAGTACTTC | CASSLAGTSIFYEQYF
once | TRBJ1-5 | TRBV19 | - | TGTGCCAGTAGTATAGATACGACAGGAAAAAATCAGCCCCAGCATTTT | CASSIDTTGKNQPQHF
- | TRBJ1-6 | TRBV27 | TRBD1 | TGTGCCAGCAGGCTCCAGGGGGCTGGGTCACCCCTCCACTTT | CASRLQGAGSPLHF
- | TRBJ1-1 | TRBV13 | TRBD1 | TGTGCCAGCAGCCCGTACAGGGGCACTGAAGCTTTCTTT | CASSPYRGTEAFF
few | TRBJ2-1 | TRBV2 | TRBD1 | TGTGCCAGCAGTCTGACAGGGTCAATATCCCATGAGCAGTTCTTC | CASSLTGSISHEQFF
- | TRBJ1-6 | TRBV9 | TRBD1 | TGTGCCAGCAGCCCCACGGGACAGACACATAATTCACCCCTCCACTTT | CASSPTGQTHNSPLHF
few | TRBJ1-1 | TRBV28 | - | TGTGCCAGCGGACAACGCCGCACTGAAGCTTTCTTT | CASGQRRTEAFF
- | TRBJ2-7 | TRBV4-2 | TRBD2 | TGTGCCAGCAGCCAAGAAGGAGCGGGAGTGGGTACCTACGAGCAGTACTTC | CASSQEGAGVGTYEQYF
- | TRBJ2-3 | TRBV7-6 | TRBD1 | TGTGCCAGCAGCCCGAGGACAGGGTGGACAGATACGCAGTATTTT | CASSPRTGWTDTQYF
- | TRBJ1-1 | TRBV11-2 | TRBD1 | TGTGCCAGCAGCTCACACCCCGGACAGGGTGGAAGAACTGAAGCTTTCTTT | CASSSHPGQGGRTEAFF
- | TRBJ1-1 | TRBV29-1 | TRBD1 | TGCAGCGTAGAGGGACAGAAAAACACTGAAGCTTTCTTT | CSVEGQKNTEAFF
- | TRBJ1-1 | TRBV7-2 | - | TGTGCCAGCAGCTTCGCAGGAGGCACTGAAGCTTTCTTT | CASSFAGGTEAFF
once | TRBJ2-7 | TRBV9 | - | TGTGCCAGCAGCGTAGGGGGGCTGGGTACCTACGAGCAGTACTTC | CASSVGGLGTYEQYF
- | TRBJ1-1 | TRBV2 | TRBD1 | TGTGCCAGCAGTGCAAAGACAGGGTCTCCTGAAGCTTTCTTT | CASSAKTGSPEAFF
- | TRBJ1-2 | TRBV27 | - | TGTGCCAGCAGATCGCGGGGCGGCGACTATGGCTACACCTTC | CASRSRGGDYGYTF
- | TRBJ1-6 | TRBV18 | TRBD1 | TGTGCCAGCTCACCGGTACAGGGGATTCCTAATTCACCCCTCCACTTT | CASSPVQGIPNSPLHF
- | TRBJ2-3 | TRBV24-1 | TRBD1 | TGTGCCACCAGTGATCCCACAGGGGTGAATACGCAGTATTTT | CATSDPTGVNTQYF
- | TRBJ1-5 | TRBV2 | TRBD1 | TGTGCCAGCAGTAGCGGGACAGGGGTTTATAGCAATCAGCCCCAGCATTTT | CASSSGTGVYSNQPQHF
- | TRBJ2-5 | TRBV24-1 | - | TGTGCCACCAGTGCCCGAGAGACCCAGTACTTC | CATSARETQYF
- | TRBJ1-1 | TRBV18 | TRBD1 | TGTGCCAGCTCACCCCTACAGGGGGAGGGCACTGAAGCTTTCTTT | CASSPLQGEGTEAFF
- | TRBJ1-2 | TRBV6-6 | - | TGTGCCAGCAGTTATACAGAAGGCTACACCTTC | CASSYTEGYTF
- | TRBJ2-5 | TRBV19 | TRBD2 | TGTGCCAGTAGTCCCGGCGGGGGGGCAGGGCAAGAGACCCAGTACTTC | CASSPGGGAGQETQYF
- | TRBJ1-6 | TRBV23-1 | - | TGCGCCAGCAGTCAAGCCGGGACTGAGCTTAATTCACCCCTCCACTTT | CASSQAGTELNSPLHF
- | TRBJ2-1 | TRBV2 | TRBD2 | TGTGCCAGCAGTGGAGGGACTAGCGACTACAATGAGCAGTTCTTC | CASSGGTSDYNEQFF
- | TRBJ2-1 | TRBV5-1 | TRBD2 | TGCGCCAGCAGCTTGGGTAGCGGGCCCACCAATGAGCAGTTCTTC | CASSLGSGPTNEQFF
- | TRBJ1-1 | TRBV29-1 | - | TGCAGCGTTGGGCACTCCAGGGGACCCATGAACACTGAAGCTTTCTTT | CSVGHSRGPMNTEAFF
- | TRBJ2-3 | TRBV27 | - | TGTGCCAGCAAAAGGGGATATGGGGAGGACACAGATACGCAGTATTTT | CASKRGYGEDTDTQYF
- | TRBJ2-1 | TRBV11-3 | - | TGTGCCAGCAGCTTAGATTGGGACAACTACAATGAGCAGTTCTTC | CASSLDWDNYNEQFF
- | TRBJ1-3 | TRBV6-5 | - | TGTGCCAGCAGCCCCGGACAGCGGGAGGCCGGCACCATATATTTT | CASSPGQREAGTIYF
- | TRBJ2-5 | TRBV24-1 | TRBD1 | TGTGCCACCAGTGACAGACAGGGGGACCAAGAGACCCAGTACTTC | CATSDRQGDQETQYF
few | TRBJ2-3 | TRBV4-2 | TRBD2 | TGTGCCAGCAGCCAAGTAGCAGCGGGAGGGTTAGATACGCAGTATTTT | CASSQVAAGGLDTQYF
few | TRBJ2-7 | TRBV14 | - | TGTGCCAGCAGCCAGGGGGCCGGACCTTACGAGCAGTACTTC | CASSQGAGPYEQYF
few | TRBJ2-2 | TRBV15 | - | TGTGCCACCAGCAGAGATCGGGCAGGGTTTAGATCCGGGGAGCTGTTTTTT | CATSRDRAGFRSGELFF
- | TRBJ2-1 | TRBV11-1 | TRBD2 | TGTGCCAGCAGCCCACTGGGACTAGCGGGAGATTGGGAGCAGTTCTTC | CASSPLGLAGDWEQFF